These T cell receptor beta chains were read from a single sample in a study of vaccination effects on CD4 cells after COVID-19. Data came from immunoSEQ multiplex PCR; TCRdb stores just in-frame clones and leaves some out. The repertoire holds approximately 82,000 clones, with 60% to 80% as singletons. No antigen has been identified for these receptors. The sequenced sample was CD4+ T cells from PBMCs cultured with HCoV-229E spike peptides, obtained before COVID-19 vaccination. The receptors derive from a human donor who received a COVID-19 vaccine. Both conserved end residues are part of each CDR3. The D gene is left open where the match is weak. Clone size is not always given. Where it is, it says once, few, many or a class for expanded clones.

>14|.|TRBJ1-6|TRBV7-2|.
CASSLAGPNSPLHF
TGTGCCAGCAGCTTAGCGGGGCCCAATTCACCCCTCCACTTT
>13|.|TRBJ2-2|TRBV29-1|.
CSVGTLNTGELFF
TGCAGCGTTGGGACACTAAACACCGGGGAGCTGTTTTTT
>12|.|TRBJ2-2|TRBV6-4|.
CASQGVTGELFF
TGTGCCAGCCAAGGGGTCACCGGGGAGCTGTTTTTT
>14|.|TRBJ2-5|TRBV16|.
CASSHNQGEETQYF
TGTGCCAGCAGCCACAACCAGGGAGAGGAGACCCAGTACTTC
>12|.|TRBJ2-1|TRBV7-2|few
CASSLVAGEQFF
TGTGCCAGCAGCTTAGTGGCCGGGGAGCAGTTCTTC
>15|.|TRBJ1-1|TRBV6-2/TRBV6-3|once
CASSYTLGMGTEAFF
TGTGCCAGCAGTTATACTTTAGGTATGGGGACTGAAGCTTTCTTT
>14|.|TRBJ2-2|TRBV10-2|few
CASYRESNTGELFF
TGCGCCAGCTACCGGGAGTCGAACACCGGGGAGCTGTTTTTT
>13|.|TRBJ1-4|TRBV18|.
CASSDSGFEKLFF
TGTGCCAGCTCGGACAGCGGCTTCGAAAAACTGTTTTTT
>16|.|TRBJ2-3|TRBV14|.
CASSQFLGLAPDTQYF
TGTGCCAGCAGCCAATTTTTAGGACTGGCGCCGGATACGCAGTATTTT
>14|.|TRBJ2-3|TRBV19|.
CASSMTQSTDTQYF
TGTGCCAGTAGTATGACTCAAAGCACAGATACGCAGTATTTT
>13|.|TRBJ1-3|TRBV25-1|few
CASSINSGNTIYF
TGTGCCAGCAGCATTAACTCTGGAAACACCATATATTTT
>13|.|TRBJ1-5|TRBV2|.
CASSVGLPQPQHF
TGTGCCAGCAGTGTCGGGCTCCCTCAGCCCCAGCATTTT
>14|.|TRBJ1-2|TRBV6-5|.
CASSSSTGNYGYTF
TGTGCCAGCAGTTCTTCTACAGGGAACTATGGCTACACCTTC
>16|.|TRBJ2-1|TRBV5-1|few
CASSSQPGTLYNEQFF
TGCGCCAGCAGCTCCCAGCCAGGGACGTTATACAATGAGCAGTTCTTC
>16|.|TRBJ1-5|TRBV2|few
CASRLSGGDSNQPQHF
TGTGCCAGCAGGTTATCTGGGGGGGATAGCAATCAGCCCCAGCATTTT
>14|.|TRBJ1-1|TRBV7-2|.
CASSSTGARTEAFF
TGTGCCAGCAGTTCAACGGGGGCGCGCACTGAAGCTTTCTTT
>14|.|TRBJ2-2|TRBV7-9|few
CASSLGSNTGELFF
TGTGCCAGCAGCCTAGGGAGTAACACCGGGGAGCTGTTTTTT
>16|.|TRBJ2-1|TRBV6-5|.
CASSYLRVHSYNEQFF
TGTGCCAGCAGTTACTTACGGGTCCACTCCTACAATGAGCAGTTCTTC
>14|.|TRBJ1-5|TRBV19|once
CASSLRDTNQPQHF
TGTGCCAGTAGTCTAAGGGACACCAATCAGCCCCAGCATTTT
>14|.|TRBJ2-1|TRBV5-1|.
CASCKWGGYNEQFF
TGCGCCAGCTGTAAGTGGGGAGGCTACAATGAGCAGTTCTTC
>13|.|TRBJ1-2|TRBV5-8|.
CASSVKRYYGYTF
TGTGCCAGCAGCGTTAAGAGATACTATGGCTACACCTTC
>14|.|TRBJ1-1|TRBV6-6|.
CASTSGGTNTEAFF
TGTGCCAGCACCTCTGGGGGGACTAACACTGAAGCTTTCTTT
>12|.|TRBJ2-3|TRBV3-1/TRBV3-2|.
CASSFSTDTQYF
TGTGCCAGCAGTTTTAGCACAGATACGCAGTATTTT
>13|.|TRBJ2-3|TRBV7-2|.
CASSLYRTDTQYF
TGTGCCAGCAGCTTATACCGGACAGATACGCAGTATTTT
>14|TRBD2|TRBJ2-3|TRBV19|.
CASRTSGGADTQYF
TGTGCCAGTAGGACTAGCGGGGGCGCAGATACGCAGTATTTT
>15|TRBD1|TRBJ1-5|TRBV19|few
CASSMATGARRPQHF
TGTGCCAGTAGTATGGCTACAGGGGCTAGGAGGCCCCAGCATTTT
>11|.|TRBJ2-3|TRBV7-9|few
CASSYYGAQYF
TGTGCCAGCAGCTACTACGGGGCGCAGTATTTT
>17|TRBD1|TRBJ2-4|TRBV6-2/TRBV6-3|.
CASSPRTGQLAKNIQYF
TGTGCCAGCAGCCCCAGGACAGGGCAGCTAGCCAAAAACATTCAGTACTTC
>16|TRBD1|TRBJ2-1|TRBV11-2|few
CASSSWDRGSYNEQFF
TGTGCCAGCAGCTCTTGGGACAGGGGCTCCTACAATGAGCAGTTCTTC
>12|.|TRBJ2-2|TRBV7-3|.
CASSKTTGELFF
TGTGCCAGCAGCAAAACCACCGGGGAGCTGTTTTTT
>13|.|TRBJ1-1|TRBV5-5|.
CASSLAWNTEAFF
TGTGCCAGCAGCCTGGCATGGAACACTGAAGCTTTCTTT
>13|.|TRBJ1-5|TRBV4-3|.
CASSQDSWQPQHF
TGCGCCAGCAGCCAAGATAGCTGGCAGCCCCAGCATTTT
>14|.|TRBJ2-5|TRBV29-1|.
CSVEELGGTETQYF
TGCAGCGTTGAAGAATTAGGAGGGACCGAGACCCAGTACTTC
>16|.|TRBJ2-3|TRBV18|.
CASSPQRDISTDTQYF
TGTGCCAGCTCACCACAGCGGGACATAAGCACAGATACGCAGTATTTT
>16|.|TRBJ1-4|TRBV6-2/TRBV6-3|.
CASSSVSGATNEKLFF
TGTGCCAGCAGCTCAGTATCAGGGGCAACTAATGAAAAACTGTTTTTT
>17|TRBD1|TRBJ2-5|TRBV6-2/TRBV6-3|.
CASSRPGQGIPKETQYF
TGTGCCAGCAGTAGACCGGGACAGGGTATCCCCAAAGAGACCCAGTACTTC
>14|.|TRBJ1-4|TRBV27|.
CASSLSQGREKLFF
TGTGCCAGCAGTTTATCTCAGGGAAGAGAAAAACTGTTTTTT
>13|.|TRBJ1-1|TRBV7-3|few
CASSSQENTEAFF
TGTGCCAGCAGCTCGCAAGAGAACACTGAAGCTTTCTTT
>16|.|TRBJ1-4|TRBV7-2|.
CASSYRSGATNEKLFF
TGTGCCAGCAGCTACAGGTCTGGGGCAACTAATGAAAAACTGTTTTTT
>14|.|TRBJ1-2|TRBV5-1|once
CASSSLGEYSGYTF
TGCGCCAGCAGCTCCCTCGGAGAGTACAGTGGCTACACCTTC